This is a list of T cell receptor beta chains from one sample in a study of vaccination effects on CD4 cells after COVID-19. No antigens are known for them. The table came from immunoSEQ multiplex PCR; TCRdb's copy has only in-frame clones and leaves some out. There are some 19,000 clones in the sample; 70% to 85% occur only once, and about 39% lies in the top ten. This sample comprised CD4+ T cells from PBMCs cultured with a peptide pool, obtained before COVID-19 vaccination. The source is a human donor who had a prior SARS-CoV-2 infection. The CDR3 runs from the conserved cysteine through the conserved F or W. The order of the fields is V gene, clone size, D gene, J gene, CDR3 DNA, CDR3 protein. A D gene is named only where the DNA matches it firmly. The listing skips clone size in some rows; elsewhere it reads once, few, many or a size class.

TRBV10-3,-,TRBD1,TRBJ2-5,TGTGCCATAAAAGCGGGGGACAGGGGGCAAGAGACCCAGTACTTC,CAIKAGDRGQETQYF
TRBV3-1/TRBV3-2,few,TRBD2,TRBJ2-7,TGTGCCAGCAGATTGGGACTAGCGTACGAGCAGTACTTC,CASRLGLAYEQYF
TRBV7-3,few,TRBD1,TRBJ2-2,TGTGCCAGCAGCCTCGTCGGGACAGGGGGCACCGGGGAGCTGTTTTTT,CASSLVGTGGTGELFF
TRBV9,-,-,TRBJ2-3,TGTGCCAGCAGCGTAGACCAGGGAAGCACAGATACGCAGTATTTT,CASSVDQGSTDTQYF
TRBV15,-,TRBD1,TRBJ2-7,TGTGCCACCAGCAGGGGGACAGGGTGGTCCTACGAGCAGTACTTC,CATSRGTGWSYEQYF
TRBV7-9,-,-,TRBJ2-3,TGTGCCAGCAGCTTAGGGGGGCTTACTAGCACAGATACGCAGTATTTT,CASSLGGLTSTDTQYF
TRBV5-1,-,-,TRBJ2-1,TGCGCCAGCAGCCCGGACAGCTTATCTTACAATGAGCAGTTCTTC,CASSPDSLSYNEQFF
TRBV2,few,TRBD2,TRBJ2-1,TGTGCCAGCAGGGGTACAGGAAGGGTTGCGGGAGCTTCCTACAATGAGCAGTTCTTC,CASRGTGRVAGASYNEQFF
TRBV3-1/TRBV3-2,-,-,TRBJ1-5,TGTGCCAGCAGCCAAGTAAACGGTTATGGGCCCCAGCATTTT,CASSQVNGYGPQHF
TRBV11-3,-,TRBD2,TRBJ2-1,TGTGCCAGCAGCTTAGGAACTAGCGGGGGAAATGAGCAGTTCTTC,CASSLGTSGGNEQFF
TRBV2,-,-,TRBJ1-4,TGTGCCAGCAGACGACAGTCTAATGAAAAACTGTTTTTT,CASRRQSNEKLFF
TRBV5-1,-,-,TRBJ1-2,TGCGCCAGCAGCTTGGGGGGGGCAGGCGATGGCTACACCTTC,CASSLGGAGDGYTF
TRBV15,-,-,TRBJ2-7,TGTGCCACCAGCAGAGAAAAGGGGACGCGCGACGAGCAGTACTTC,CATSREKGTRDEQYF